Each of the 20 T cell receptor beta chains below was sequenced from the same sample in a study of cytomegalovirus exposure and HLA in healthy donors. In the PCR, 60 Vbeta and 13 Jbeta primers were used. TCRdb's copy holds only in-frame clones and misses some; the assay was immunoSEQ multiplex PCR. The sample carries 60,000 to 70,000 clones, approximately 64% recorded once. The sample comprised PBMCs. Receptor source: a man aged 35 to 55 in good health and CMV-seropositive.

The chain couples TRBV27 to TRBJ1-2, with D possibly being TRBD1 (5 bases). V was shortened by 6 bases and J by 8 bases, with 10 bases between the two germline ends. Per germline, CDR1 MNHEY and CDR2 SMNVEV (reference sequence). This CDR3 is built from 11 residues. The CDR3 DNA follows: TGTGCCAGCAGAGGGGATGGGGGCTACACCTTC. Its translation is CASRGDGGYTF.

This clone has just one count. This chain joins TRBV6-5 and TRBJ1-2, with a weak D call TRBD1 (5 bases). The V end lost 0 bases, the J end lost 4 bases, and 12 bases lay between the germline ends. Looked up from germline, CDR1 is MNHEY and CDR2 is SVGAGI. The CDR3 length is 15 residues. In DNA, the CDR3 is TGTGCCAGCAGTTACTCCCGGCGCCAGGGCTATGGCTACACCTTC. Its protein is CASSYSRRQGYGYTF.

This clone has at least ten counts. The chain has TRBV11-3 and TRBJ1-1, with TRBD1 matching 8 bases. Germline V gene lookup returns CDR1 SGHNT and CDR2 YENEEA. This CDR3 is 13 amino acids long. V was clipped by 5 bases and J by 3 bases; unmatched bases: 2. The CDR3 loop is CASSAQGDTEAFF. CDR3 in DNA: TGTGCCAGCAGCGCACAGGGGGACACTGAAGCTTTCTTT.

V gene TRBV29-1 combines with J gene TRBJ2-1, with 9 bases identical to TRBD2. Unmatched junction bases numbered 9, after V lost 4 bases and J lost 8 bases. This CDR3 is built from 14 residues. In germline, CDR1 is SQVTM, CDR2 ANQGSEA. The CDR3 spells CSVALLAGDHEQFF. DNA for the CDR3: TGCAGCGTTGCTTTGTTAGCGGGAGACCATGAGCAGTTCTTC.

This chain links TRBV5-1 with TRBJ1-1; 8 bases match TRBD1. The CDR3 has 14 amino acids. Germline V gene data show CDR1 as SGHRS and CDR2 as YFSETQ. With 2 bases clipped from V and 5 bases from J, the junction kept 5 bases outside the gene matches. CDR3 amino acids: CASSFGQGETEAFF. In DNA, the CDR3 is TGCGCCAGCAGCTTTGGACAGGGTGAAACTGAAGCTTTCTTT.

The chain carries TRBV18 and TRBJ1-6; D gene uncertain. This CDR3 region has 14 residues. The ends were cut back, 4 bases at V and 5 bases at J, with 9 bases in the middle. Germline CDR1 KGHSH, CDR2 LQKENI. The CDR3 sequence: CASSRASDNSPLHF. The CDR3 DNA follows: TGTGCCAGCTCACGAGCGTCGGATAATTCACCCCTCCACTTT.

V usage is TRBV5-8 and J usage is TRBJ2-3, with TRBD2 matching over 12 bases. Germline CDR1 is SGHTS and CDR2 is YDEGEE. The CDR3 is 19 amino acids. V shed 4 bases, J shed 2 bases, and the junction held 14 bases outside the gene matches. The CDR3 DNA reads TGTGCCAGCAGCCACGGGATATTGACTAGCGGGGGAATCACAGATACGCAGTATTTT. Protein sequence: CASSHGILTSGGITDTQYF.

This clone was detected only once. The J gene is TRBJ1-5, the V gene TRBV5-5; D perhaps matches TRBD1 (5 bases). With 3 bases removed from V and 2 bases from J, the gap between germline ends came to 18 bases. Germline V gene sequence: CDR1 SGHKS, CDR2 YYEKEE (reference sequence). The CDR3 spans 17 residues. CDR3 DNA sequence: TGTGCCAGCAGCTCGGGGGATGGGGCGCGGGGCAATCAGCCCCAGCATTTT. It specifies CASSSGDGARGNQPQHF.

The chain joins TRBV7-2 to TRBJ2-5; TRBD1 matches 8 bases. This CDR3 has 14 amino acids. Trimming at V came to 2 bases and at J to 5 bases, leaving 4 bases not matched to a gene. CDR1 is SGHTA, CDR2 FQGNSA, per germline. CDR3 coding DNA: TGTGCCAGCAGCTTAAACGGACAGGGTGAGACCCAGTACTTC. This translates into CASSLNGQGETQYF.

The chain employs TRBV5-4 and TRBJ1-2, with TRBD1 matching over 11 bases. CDR3 size: 18 residues. V lost 0 bases to trimming and J lost 0 bases; unmatched junction nucleotides: 7. Per germline, CDR1 SGHNT and CDR2 YYREEE (reference sequence). The CDR3 protein is CASSLARGQGVTNYGYTF. The CDR3, as DNA: TGTGCCAGCAGCTTGGCCCGGGGACAGGGGGTTACTAACTATGGCTACACCTTC.

As DNA, the CDR3 is TGCGCCAGCAGCCAAGAACCGACCCTTTCTAGCGGGGTGAATGAGCAGTTCTTC. Its translation is CASSQEPTLSSGVNEQFF. This chain connects TRBV4-1 to TRBJ2-1, with 9 bases matching TRBD2. V dropped 0 bases and J dropped 7; count of bases not matched to a gene: 13. This CDR3 contains 18 residues. Germline V gene data show CDR1 as MGHRA and CDR2 as YSYEKL.

This chain uses TRBV6-6 with TRBJ2-5; tentatively, D is TRBD2 (5 bases). The CDR3 length is 12 residues. V dropped 0 bases and J dropped 11 bases, with 10 bases sitting between them. Per germline, CDR1 MNHNY and CDR2 SVGAGI (reference sequence). CDR3 protein: CASSYSGGEQYF. The CDR3 bases are TGTGCCAGCAGTTACTCTGGTGGGGAGCAGTACTTC.

This rearrangement joins TRBV6-6 to TRBJ2-2, with D possibly matching TRBD1 (6 bases). CDR1 MNHNY and CDR2 SVGAGI come from the germline V gene (reference sequence). The CDR3 has 12 amino acids. Trimming shortened V by 6 bases and J by 9 bases, and 11 bases separated the two germline ends. The CDR3 DNA is TGTGCCAGCAGGGACAGTGGACGGGAGCTGTTTTTT. Its translation: CASRDSGRELFF.

The chain couples TRBV5-1 to TRBJ2-3; TRBD1 matches 7 bases. Germline V lookup: CDR1 SGHRS, CDR2 YFSETQ. This CDR3 has 13 amino acids. J gave up 5 bases and V 5 bases, and 5 bases lay outside the gene matches. The CDR3 bases are TGCGCCAGCAGGACAGGGATGTTAGATACGCAGTATTTT. It is translated as CASRTGMLDTQYF.

The chain uses TRBV18 and TRBJ1-4; TRBD1 agrees at 7 bases. Germline V gene sequence: CDR1 KGHSH, CDR2 LQKENI. The V segment lost 6 bases and the J segment 5 bases; nucleotides outside the gene matches: 3. The CDR3 is made up of 13 amino acids. CDR3: CASSGGQNEKLFF. In DNA form, the CDR3 reads TGTGCCAGCTCTGGGGGACAGAATGAAAAACTGTTTTTT.

This clone has a handful of counts. This chain uses TRBV7-9 with TRBJ1-2; D is ambiguous. The CDR3 is 13 residues long. The ends were cut back, 2 bases at V and 7 bases at J, with 11 bases in the middle. In germline, CDR1 is SEHNR, CDR2 FQNEAQ (reference sequence). The CDR3 DNA is TGTGCCAGCAGCTTAATTAGTTGGGCTGGCTACACCTTC. Translation: CASSLISWAGYTF. The full variable domain, its missing parts supplied by reference TRBV7-9 and TRBJ1-2, is DTGVSQNPRHKITKRGQNVTFRCDPISEHNRLYWYRQTLGQGPEFLTYFQNEAQLEKSRLLSDRFSAERPKGSFSTLEIQRTEQGDSAMYLCASSLISWAGYTFGSGTRLTVV.

This rearrangement joins TRBV7-9 to TRBJ2-3; the D gene is possibly TRBD2 (5 bases). The CDR3 has 15 amino acids. Deletions cut 4 bases from V and 0 bases from J, with 11 bases between. Germline assignment: CDR1 SEHNR and CDR2 FQNEAQ (reference sequence). The CDR3 here is CASSSPRTSTDTQYF. CDR3 coding DNA: TGTGCCAGCAGCTCCCCAAGGACTAGCACAGATACGCAGTATTTT.

The chain recombines TRBV4-1 with TRBJ2-1; 12 positions agree with TRBD2. V lost 5 bases, J lost 8 bases, and 7 bases stayed unmatched. The CDR3 loop spans 15 amino acids. The germline gives CDR1 MGHRA, CDR2 YSYEKL. This CDR3 is CASSLTSGSGYEQFF. In DNA form, the CDR3 reads TGCGCCAGCAGCTTGACTAGCGGGAGTGGCTATGAGCAGTTCTTC.

This clone was picked up a small number of times. V is TRBV18 and J is TRBJ1-2; 7 bases map to TRBD1. The germline gives CDR1 KGHSH, CDR2 LQKENI. V lost 3 bases to trimming and J lost 1 base; unmatched junction nucleotides: 5. CDR3 size: 15 residues. This chain's CDR3 is CASSPSTGYNYGYTF. The CDR3 bases are TGTGCCAGCTCACCTTCGACAGGGTATAACTATGGCTACACCTTC.

The table lists this clone with a few counts. This chain links TRBV6-6 with TRBJ1-1, with D hard to call. The length of the CDR3 is 13 residues. V lost 11 bases and J 0 bases, leaving 13 bases between the germline ends. Germline V gene data show CDR1 as MNHNY and CDR2 as SVGAGI (reference sequence). In DNA, the CDR3 is TGTGCCCTCTCCCAGTTGATGAACACTGAAGCTTTCTTT. Its protein is CALSQLMNTEAFF.